One and the same sample provided the 11 T cell receptor beta chains below, sequenced in a study of radiotherapy plus CTLA-4 blockade in lung cancer. Only in-frame clones appear in the TCRdb table, and some are missing; sequencing was by immunoSEQ multiplex PCR. The sample holds fewer than 100,000 clones, roughly 80% seen once. The material was peripheral blood, obtained from a patient treated with radiotherapy plus ipilimumab. These receptors originate from a human donor with non-small cell lung cancer who had stable disease on radiotherapy plus ipilimumab.

The J gene is TRBJ1-2, the V gene TRBV9; the D gene is possibly TRBD1 (6 bases). CDR3 length: 15 amino acids. The ends were cut back, 0 bases at V and 5 bases at J, with 14 bases in the middle. CDR1 is SGDLS, CDR2 YYNGEE, per germline. The CDR3 loop reads CASSVERGGGYGYTF. CDR3 DNA sequence: TGTGCCAGCAGCGTAGAACGAGGGGGTGGGTATGGCTACACCTTC.

CDR3 sequence (DNA): TGCGCCAGCAGCTTGACTCCTTCGGGCGAGCAGTACTTC. It translates to CASSLTPSGEQYF. The J gene is TRBJ2-7, the V gene TRBV5-1; no firm D call. The V gene's germline CDR1 is SGHRS and CDR2 YFSETQ. This CDR3 is built from 13 residues. The V gene lost 1 base and the J gene lost 6 bases, with 11 bases spanning the gap.

V and J are TRBV9 and TRBJ2-2; possibly TRBD1 or TRBD2 for D (5 bases each). The germline V and J ends were trimmed by 4 bases and 4 bases, with 14 bases remaining between them. The V gene's germline CDR1 is SGDLS and CDR2 YYNGEE. CDR3 length equals 15 residues. The CDR3 coding sequence is TGTGCCAGCAGCCCCCAGCCAGGGACCACCGGGGAGCTGTTTTTT. Encoded protein: CASSPQPGTTGELFF.

The chain uses TRBV6-1 and TRBJ2-3; D not resolved. CDR3 length: 14 residues. Per the germline V gene, CDR1 is MNHNS and CDR2 is SASEGT. V lost 8 bases, J lost 2 bases, and 14 bases lay in between. CDR3 in DNA: TGTGCCAGCGAGACGGGCCACACCACAGATACGCAGTATTTT. It translates to CASETGHTTDTQYF.

The V gene is TRBV11-3, the J gene TRBJ2-2, with D possibly being TRBD1 or TRBD2 (5 bases each). The CDR3 loop spans 11 amino acids. Germline V gene sequence: CDR1 SGHNT, CDR2 YENEEA. Trimming left V 6 bases short and J 6 bases short, with 5 bases between. CDR3 sequence (DNA): TGTGCCAGCAGGGGGGCCGGGGAGCTGTTTTTT. Translating it yields CASRGAGELFF.

The V call is TRBV5-1, the J call TRBJ2-3; 7 bases align to TRBD2. This CDR3 contains 18 residues. Looked up from germline, CDR1 is SGHRS and CDR2 is YFSETQ. V gave up 3 bases and J gave up 1 base; unmatched junction bases: 14. For the CDR3, the DNA is TGCGCCAGCAGCTCCGGAGGGCTACTAGCGTCGGGCACAGATACGCAGTATTTT. This gives the protein CASSSGGLLASGTDTQYF.

CDR3: CASSPLRGTEAFF. CDR3 nucleotides: TGTGCCAGCTCACCACTCAGGGGCACTGAAGCTTTCTTT. The rearrangement links TRBV18 to TRBJ1-1; a possible D gene is TRBD1 (6 bases). CDR1 is KGHSH and CDR2 is LQKENI in the germline V gene. The CDR3 covers 13 residues. Deletions cut 1 base from V and 4 bases from J, with 7 bases between.

The chain combines TRBV6-6 with TRBJ2-5, with TRBD1 matching over 7 bases. V was clipped by 6 bases and J by 0 bases; unmatched bases: 7. The CDR3 sequence is 15 residues long. The V gene's germline CDR1 is MNHNY and CDR2 SVGAGI (reference sequence). CDR3: CASRDRSPDQETQYF. CDR3 nucleotides: TGTGCCAGCAGGGACAGGAGCCCGGACCAAGAGACCCAGTACTTC.

This chain links TRBV29-1 with TRBJ2-5; 7 nucleotides match TRBD1. The J call may be faulty, since TRBJ2-7 better matches the DNA end. The CDR3 has 13 amino acids. Germline V gene data show CDR1 as SQVTM and CDR2 as ANQGSEA. The CDR3 sequence is CSAEGANSYEQYF. The CDR3 region has the DNA TGCAGCGCCGAGGGGGCAAACTCCTACGAGCAGTACTTC.

The chain recombines TRBV7-6 with TRBJ2-5; D is unresolved. CDR3 length: 16 amino acids. CDR1 is SGHVS, CDR2 FNYEAQ, per germline. The ends were cut back, 0 bases at V and 4 bases at J, with 15 bases in the middle. CDR3 DNA sequence: TGTGCCAGCAGCTTAGCGAAAATAGCCCTTTCAGAGACCCAGTACTTC. This gives the protein CASSLAKIALSETQYF.

This clone has just one count. The V gene is TRBV6-1, the J gene TRBJ1-6; unclear D gene. The V gene's germline CDR1 is MNHNS and CDR2 SASEGT. V was cut by 2 bases and J by 10 bases, with 12 bases left in between. The CDR3 has 14 amino acids. The CDR3 DNA reads TGTGCCAGCAGTGAAAGCGTGGGTGGGTCACCCCTCCACTTT. It encodes CASSESVGGSPLHF.